Each of the 2 T cell receptor beta chains below was sequenced from the same sample in a study of tumor and adjacent non-tumor tissue in lung cancer. Three rounds of nested PCR, following a modified ARM-PCR protocol, produced the TCRbeta library. One entry per CDR3 protein results from TCRdb running MiXCR on the multiplex PCR reads. Seen here are under 250,000 distinct CDR3 sequences, 71% observed once, and the top ten hold roughly a quarter. No cell sorting was done before RNA was extracted from the tissue. The sample taken for sequencing was lung tumor tissue. The receptor source for this set is a man aged 60 to 69 with non-small cell lung cancer.

Regarding this clonotype: An end of the junction does not agree with germline; a read error may underlie this. The chain links TRBV11-3 to TRBJ2-4, with 13 bases aligning to TRBD2. The CDR3 extends over 18 amino acids. The V gene's germline CDR1 is SGHNT and CDR2 YENEEA. The CDR3 protein is CASSFGLAGVGDKSIQYF. DNA of the CDR3: TGTGCTAGCAGCTTTGGACTAGCGGGAGTGGGAGACAAAAGCATTCAGTACTTC.

V gene TRBV7-9 combines with J gene TRBJ1-6; D remains unclear. Germline V gives CDR1 SEHNR, CDR2 FQNEAQ (reference sequence). V lost 1 base and J lost 6, with 7 bases in between. The CDR3 extends over 14 amino acids. The CDR3 DNA reads TGTGCCAGCAGCTTAGACTGGGCTAATTCACCCCTCCACTTT. Amino acids: CASSLDWANSPLHF.